This T cell receptor (beta chain) appears in the sequencing data of a study of T cell clonality in common variable immunodeficiency. Control and CVID samples contributed equal amounts of genomic DNA. Using immunoSEQ multiplex PCR, the repertoire was profiled, and TCRdb retains in-frame clones only, with some absent. The sample yields about 52,000 clones, without any singletons. The sample holds many counts of this clone. The sequence runs out 3 residues before the end of the CDR3; the remainder is reconstructed from the germline J gene. Caucasian heritage predominated among both patients and controls. Donors gave roughly 4.5 to 8 ml heparinized peripheral whole blood. Trimming removed 0 bases at V and 4 bases at J, with 11 bases between. This CDR3 region has 15 residues. Germline values: CDR1 SGHRS, CDR2 YFSETQ.

The specimen was peripheral blood mononuclear cells. V and J are TRBV5-1 and TRBJ2-1, with D unclear. The receptor's source is a person aged 18 to 70 in good health. The CDR3 is CASSLEALGYNEQFF. The part of the CDR3 DNA that was read is TGCGCCAGCAGCTTGGAAGCGCTGGGTTACAATGAG.